This note documents a single T cell receptor beta chain sequence. The antigen is unknown. These data are taken from a study of blood T cells in healthy people across ages. The sample, around 10 milliliters of peripheral blood, was drawn from each donor. Every sample had a minimum of 6.5 million PBMCs isolated. Combining a sample-barcoded 5' primer with a J-beta primer mix, a second PCR ran for 7 to 11 cycles. Every cDNA molecule bore a tag from a template-switch adaptor containing 12 random nucleotides. MiXCR was run by TCRdb on the 5' RACE reads, yielding one entry per CDR3 protein. The table has 1.5 million to 2 million distinct CDR3 sequences, approximately 30% seen once. Study-wide findings and caveats: Age advanced and TCR beta diversity per million T cells fell, roughly linearly.

The TCR was taken from a woman aged 25-40 years in good health. Sequenced: blood.

In nucleotides, the CDR3 is TGCAGCGTGGGACAGGGGTCTGAAGCTTTCTTT. Translated: CSVGQGSEAFF. The chain employs TRBV29-1 and TRBJ1-1; TRBD1 agrees at 10 bases. This CDR3 is built from 11 residues. V was clipped by 6 bases and J by 6 bases; unmatched bases: 1. Looked up from germline, CDR1 is SQVTM and CDR2 is ANQGSEA. The full variable domain, with the rest looked up from reference TRBV29-1 and TRBJ1-1, is SAVISQKPSRDICQRGTSLTIQCQVDSQVTMMFWYRQQPGQSLTLIATANQGSEATYESGFVIDKFPISRPNLTFSTLTVSNMSPEDSSIYLCSVGQGSEAFFGQGTRLTVV.